This T cell receptor beta chain was identified during a study of blood T cells in healthy people across ages (dated by TCRdb to the mid-2010s). General notes on the study: In model experiments, template switching captured about one uniquely barcoded TCR beta cDNA molecule for every two T cells. Using deep sequencing normalized with unique cDNA molecular identifiers, the study measured how TCR beta repertoire diversity changes with age. To avoid experimental bias, donors of different ages were spread randomly across the sequencing lanes. The donors were split into four age groups: young (average around 17 years), middle-aged (roughly 39), aged (about 56) and long-lived (under 85). For two donors (one aged 18 to 29 and one aged 80 or older), the study analyzed two additional independent replicas of 1 million unique cDNA reads from the same blood draw.

This clonotype was observed many times. Which antigen it targets is not known. No base qualities exist here, and no much larger clone lies one base off it. Trimming removed 7 bases from V and 4 bases from J; the gene matches leave 7 bases unexplained. Including cysteine and phenylalanine, the CDR3 has 15 amino acids. The kept DNA is CDR3 alone, 45 bases in frame from the first base. Paper-wide results and their limitations: Compared with the aged group, the long-lived group had more naive CD4+ T cells, fewer expanded clones and increased TCR diversity, suggesting age selection. Observed TCR beta diversity per million T cells fell roughly linearly with age, and a significant reduction was already apparent by age roughly 40. Donor CMV infection status was unknown, potentially confounding age-related changes in expanded clonotypes. There was a strong correlation between observed TCR beta diversity and the percentage of naive T cells measured by flow cytometry. Conclusive comparison of naive and antigen-experienced compartments was prevented by the profiling of bulk unsorted PBMCs. Estimates of total diversity based on one million sequenced T cells were regarded as lower bounds and as underestimates.

The approximately 39 donors, aged about 6 to 100 years, were systemically healthy Caucasian individuals from Russia. Roughly 10 milliliters of peripheral blood were collected from each donor into EDTA-treated Vacutainer tubes. PBMCs were isolated by Ficoll-Paque density-gradient centrifugation, with at least 6.5 million obtained per sample. Trizol reagent was used to extract total RNA from the PBMCs, yielding at least 6 micrograms per sample. The percentages of naive CD45RAhigh/CD27high T cells were determined by flow cytometry on a PBMC aliquot from every donor. The library was produced with 5' RACE. The instrument was an Illumina HiSeq 2500. A second PCR of 7 to 11 cycles was performed with a sample-barcoded 5' primer and a J-beta primer mix. A unique molecular identifier was introduced onto each TCR beta cDNA molecule by a template-switch 5' adaptor carrying 12 random nucleotides. Each sample yielded at least 3 million CDR3-containing paired-end reads. The Mint cDNA synthesis kit, primed by a TRBC-specific oligonucleotide, was used to synthesize first-strand cDNA from all RNA. After uracil-DNA glycosylase treatment, a first 18-cycle PCR used universal primers M1SS and BC2_uni_R on all cDNA. The paper's processing steps were these. Normalization of each sample was performed by random selection of 1 million high-quality reads, each carrying a distinct molecular identifier. Reads sharing molecular identifiers were discarded rather than binned into consensus sequences. CDR3 identification, clonotype clustering and error correction used MiTCR with a Q25 quality threshold and the strictest error-elimination algorithm. A nonparametric unseen species model using Euler transformation provided a lower-bound estimate of total TCR beta diversity. TCRdb handled the public reads itself, with Q25 trimming in fastp and clone calling in MiXCR, and kept productive beta chains. Rows merge per CDR3 protein into single entries with the most common DNA and genes. These V and J calls originate from TCRdb's pipeline instead of the authors' own analysis. The sample includes around 900,000 distinct CDR3 sequences, with 29% observed a single time. The ten largest clonotypes hold roughly 17% of the sample.

This clonotype was sampled from a woman older than 75 in good health. Sequences were obtained from blood. The chain is made from TRBV12-3 or TRBV12-4 and TRBJ2-4, and 10 junctional nucleotides match TRBD2. The CDR3 region has the sequence CASTYSGGAKNIQYF. The DNA reads as follows: TGTGCCAGCACCTACAGCGGGGGGGCTAAAAACATTCAGTACTTC.